Listed below are T cell receptor beta chains from one sample, sequenced in a study of CD8+ T cells in alopecia areata. Only in-frame clones appear in the TCRdb table, and some are missing; sequencing was by immunoSEQ multiplex PCR. The sample shows 100,000 to 120,000 clones, 50% to 65% of them seen only once. The material was CD4+ T cells sorted from blood, obtained at week 24, from a patient treated with tofacitinib. These receptor sequences come from a human donor with alopecia areata. CDR3s include the opening cysteine and the closing phenylalanine or tryptophan. A D gene is named only where the DNA matches it firmly. Size tells how often a clone was seen (once, few, many) or the class of an expanded clone, and some rows leave it out.

d_call: NA
clone_size: NA
j_call: TRBJ2-2
v_call: TRBV7-2
cdr3_nt: TGTGCCAGCAGCTTAGACAGGCCCCCCACCGGGGAGCTGTTTTTT
cdr3_aa: CASSLDRPPTGELFF

d_call: NA
clone_size: NA
j_call: TRBJ1-2
v_call: TRBV7-3
cdr3_nt: TGTGCCAGCAGCTCCTCCTCGACCTATGGCTACACCTTC
cdr3_aa: CASSSSSTYGYTF

d_call: TRBD1
clone_size: NA
j_call: TRBJ1-2
v_call: TRBV30
cdr3_nt: TGTGCCTGGAGTCTAACAGGGGGCCATGGCTACACCTTC
cdr3_aa: CAWSLTGGHGYTF

d_call: NA
clone_size: few
j_call: TRBJ2-5
v_call: TRBV7-9
cdr3_nt: TGTGCCAGCACCTTCTGGACCGCCGAGACCCAGTACTTC
cdr3_aa: CASTFWTAETQYF

d_call: NA
clone_size: NA
j_call: TRBJ2-3
v_call: TRBV30
cdr3_nt: TGTGCCTGGAGGCCCCCGGGGACAGATACGCAGTATTTT
cdr3_aa: CAWRPPGTDTQYF

d_call: NA
clone_size: NA
j_call: TRBJ2-1
v_call: TRBV30
cdr3_nt: TGTGCCTGGAGTCCCATGGTCCTCAGGCTGACCTACAATGAGCAGTTCTTC
cdr3_aa: CAWSPMVLRLTYNEQFF

d_call: NA
clone_size: NA
j_call: TRBJ2-3
v_call: TRBV4-2
cdr3_nt: TGTGCCAGCAGCCAACTAGTGGGGGGGCTCACAGATACGCAGTATTTT
cdr3_aa: CASSQLVGGLTDTQYF

d_call: NA
clone_size: NA
j_call: TRBJ1-6
v_call: TRBV25-1
cdr3_nt: TGTGCCAGCAGTGATTTAGCTTCGGGTGGCTCCTATAATTCACCCCTCCACTTT
cdr3_aa: CASSDLASGGSYNSPLHF

d_call: NA
clone_size: NA
j_call: TRBJ1-2
v_call: TRBV7-9
cdr3_nt: TGTGCCAGCAGCCTACAGGGCTACTATGGCTACACCTTC
cdr3_aa: CASSLQGYYGYTF

d_call: TRBD2
clone_size: few
j_call: TRBJ2-7
v_call: TRBV4-2
cdr3_nt: TGTGCCAGCAGCCAAGATTGGGAGGGAGACGAGCAGTACTTC
cdr3_aa: CASSQDWEGDEQYF

d_call: NA
clone_size: NA
j_call: TRBJ2-3
v_call: TRBV9
cdr3_nt: TGTGCCAGCAGCGTAGTCGGGGTGAGCACAGATACGCAGTATTTT
cdr3_aa: CASSVVGVSTDTQYF

d_call: NA
clone_size: few
j_call: TRBJ2-5
v_call: TRBV19
cdr3_nt: TGTGCCAGTAGTGGGGGACTCAAAGGGACCCAGTACTTC
cdr3_aa: CASSGGLKGTQYF

d_call: TRBD2
clone_size: once
j_call: TRBJ2-3
v_call: TRBV7-2
cdr3_nt: TGTGCCAGCAGCTTAGCGCGCGGGGGAAGCACAGATACGCAGTATTTT
cdr3_aa: CASSLARGGSTDTQYF

d_call: NA
clone_size: NA
j_call: TRBJ2-1
v_call: TRBV11-2
cdr3_nt: TGTGCCAGCAGCTTAGAGACTCAGCAGTTCTTC
cdr3_aa: CASSLETQQFF

d_call: NA
clone_size: once
j_call: TRBJ2-7
v_call: TRBV9
cdr3_nt: TGTGCCAGCAGCGTACAGGGAAATACCTACGAGCAGTACTTC
cdr3_aa: CASSVQGNTYEQYF

d_call: NA
clone_size: NA
j_call: TRBJ2-1
v_call: TRBV5-1
cdr3_nt: TGCGCCAGCAGGACTCGGGACAATGAGCAGTTCTTC
cdr3_aa: CASRTRDNEQFF

d_call: TRBD1
clone_size: NA
j_call: TRBJ2-2
v_call: TRBV19
cdr3_nt: TGTGCCAGCCGGAGGGGACAGGGGGTTTTTGGGGAGCTGTTTTTT
cdr3_aa: CASRRGQGVFGELFF

d_call: TRBD1
clone_size: NA
j_call: TRBJ2-2
v_call: TRBV18
cdr3_nt: TGTGCCAGCTCACCTACAGGGGGCGCCGGGGAGCTGTTTTTT
cdr3_aa: CASSPTGGAGELFF

d_call: NA
clone_size: few
j_call: TRBJ2-6
v_call: TRBV25-1
cdr3_nt: TGTGCCAGCAGTCCCACAACTCACGCCTCTGGGGCCAACGTCCTGACTTTC
cdr3_aa: CASSPTTHASGANVLTF

d_call: NA
clone_size: NA
j_call: TRBJ1-6
v_call: TRBV27
cdr3_nt: TGTGCCAGCACCACTGACAGTAATTCACCCCTCCACTTT
cdr3_aa: CASTTDSNSPLHF

d_call: NA
clone_size: NA
j_call: TRBJ1-2
v_call: TRBV7-9
cdr3_nt: TGTGCCAGCAGCTTAGTAACGGGGCATGGCTACACCTTC
cdr3_aa: CASSLVTGHGYTF

d_call: NA
clone_size: NA
j_call: TRBJ1-3
v_call: TRBV5-1
cdr3_nt: TGCGCCAGCAGCTTGCAGGGGAGCTCTGGAAACACCATATATTTT
cdr3_aa: CASSLQGSSGNTIYF

d_call: TRBD2
clone_size: NA
j_call: TRBJ2-7
v_call: TRBV7-8
cdr3_nt: TGTGCCAGCAGCTGGGGGGGTTACGAGCAGTACTTC
cdr3_aa: CASSWGGYEQYF

d_call: TRBD1
clone_size: NA
j_call: TRBJ1-6
v_call: TRBV5-1
cdr3_nt: TGCGCCAGCAGCCTACGACAGGGGTATAATTCACCCCTCCACTTT
cdr3_aa: CASSLRQGYNSPLHF

d_call: NA
clone_size: once
j_call: TRBJ1-1
v_call: TRBV6-6
cdr3_nt: TGTGCCAGTAACCCCGGGACCCCGAACACTGAAGCTTTCTTT
cdr3_aa: CASNPGTPNTEAFF

d_call: NA
clone_size: few
j_call: TRBJ2-2
v_call: TRBV27
cdr3_nt: TGTGCCAGCAGTCGGGGGAACACCGGGGAGCTGTTTTTT
cdr3_aa: CASSRGNTGELFF

d_call: TRBD1
clone_size: NA
j_call: TRBJ2-5
v_call: TRBV18
cdr3_nt: TGTGCCAGCTCACCGGGGACAGCGCGGCGAGAGACCCAGTACTTC
cdr3_aa: CASSPGTARRETQYF

d_call: NA
clone_size: NA
j_call: TRBJ1-2
v_call: TRBV18
cdr3_nt: TGTGCCAGCTCACCACTCAGGGGCTACTATGGCTACACCTTC
cdr3_aa: CASSPLRGYYGYTF

d_call: NA
clone_size: once
j_call: TRBJ2-3
v_call: TRBV6-6
cdr3_nt: TGTGCCAGCACCCCGGGACGGTCTACAGATACGCAGTATTTT
cdr3_aa: CASTPGRSTDTQYF

d_call: TRBD2
clone_size: few
j_call: TRBJ2-1
v_call: TRBV29-1
cdr3_nt: TGCAGCGTTGAGCCGGGACTAGCGGATGAGCAGTTCTTC
cdr3_aa: CSVEPGLADEQFF

d_call: NA
clone_size: NA
j_call: TRBJ1-5
v_call: TRBV6-1
cdr3_nt: TGTGCCAGCACCTCAGTAGGAGGGGTTGCTCAGCCCCAGCATTTT
cdr3_aa: CASTSVGGVAQPQHF

d_call: NA
clone_size: NA
j_call: TRBJ1-1
v_call: TRBV25-1
cdr3_nt: TGTGCCAGCGAAGTTGTTGCAGGGATGAACACTGAAGCTTTCTTT
cdr3_aa: CASEVVAGMNTEAFF

d_call: NA
clone_size: NA
j_call: TRBJ2-7
v_call: TRBV19
cdr3_nt: TGTGCCAGTAGTATGGGGCTAGCCCTCTACGAGCAGTACTTC
cdr3_aa: CASSMGLALYEQYF

d_call: NA
clone_size: NA
j_call: TRBJ2-7
v_call: TRBV5-1
cdr3_nt: TGCGCCAGCAGCTTGGCCCCAGGGGTTGGATCCTACGAGCAGTACTTC
cdr3_aa: CASSLAPGVGSYEQYF

d_call: NA
clone_size: NA
j_call: TRBJ2-1
v_call: TRBV30
cdr3_nt: TGTGCCTGGAGTCCGGGGACTGCCTACAATGAGCAGTTCTTC
cdr3_aa: CAWSPGTAYNEQFF

d_call: TRBD2
clone_size: once
j_call: TRBJ2-2
v_call: TRBV9
cdr3_nt: TGTGCCAGCAGCGTAGGGGCAGCGGGGACCGGGGAGCTGTTTTTT
cdr3_aa: CASSVGAAGTGELFF

d_call: NA
clone_size: few
j_call: TRBJ2-5
v_call: TRBV29-1
cdr3_nt: TGCAGCGTTGCATACAGGCTCGGAGAGACCCAGTACTTC
cdr3_aa: CSVAYRLGETQYF

d_call: TRBD1
clone_size: NA
j_call: TRBJ2-5
v_call: TRBV6-5
cdr3_nt: TGTGCCAGCAGTCCCGACAGGGTTCAAGAGACCCAGTACTTC
cdr3_aa: CASSPDRVQETQYF

d_call: NA
clone_size: few
j_call: TRBJ2-3
v_call: TRBV9
cdr3_nt: TGTGCCAGCAGCGTAGGGACAGTTGGCACAGATACGCAGTATTTT
cdr3_aa: CASSVGTVGTDTQYF

d_call: NA
clone_size: NA
j_call: TRBJ1-6
v_call: TRBV5-1
cdr3_nt: TGCGCCAGCAGCTTGGTTCCGGGAACCTATAATTCACCCCTCCACTTT
cdr3_aa: CASSLVPGTYNSPLHF

d_call: NA
clone_size: NA
j_call: TRBJ1-4
v_call: TRBV7-9
cdr3_nt: TGTGCCAGCAGCCCGACGTCAGCGGGTGAAAAACTGTTTTTT
cdr3_aa: CASSPTSAGEKLFF

d_call: NA
clone_size: few
j_call: TRBJ1-2
v_call: TRBV7-8
cdr3_nt: TGTGCCAGCAGCCCCGGGTCCGGGACATATGGCTACACCTTC
cdr3_aa: CASSPGSGTYGYTF

d_call: NA
clone_size: NA
j_call: TRBJ2-5
v_call: TRBV21-1
cdr3_nt: TGTGCCAGCAGCAAAGTCGGGGGACGTCAAGAGACCCAGTACTTC
cdr3_aa: CASSKVGGRQETQYF

d_call: NA
clone_size: NA
j_call: TRBJ2-2
v_call: TRBV27
cdr3_nt: TGTGCCAGCAGTTTATGGGAAGCCGGGGAGCTGTTTTTT
cdr3_aa: CASSLWEAGELFF

d_call: TRBD1
clone_size: few
j_call: TRBJ1-2
v_call: TRBV30
cdr3_nt: TGTGCCTGGGAGGCCGGGACAGGGGTTGTTGGCTACACCTTC
cdr3_aa: CAWEAGTGVVGYTF

d_call: NA
clone_size: NA
j_call: TRBJ1-5
v_call: TRBV7-9
cdr3_nt: TGTGCCAGCAGCTCCATGGTCCTAAATCAGCCCCAGCATTTT
cdr3_aa: CASSSMVLNQPQHF

d_call: NA
clone_size: NA
j_call: TRBJ1-4
v_call: TRBV29-1
cdr3_nt: TGCAGCGTTGTAGGAGGGACTAATGAAAAACTGTTTTTT
cdr3_aa: CSVVGGTNEKLFF

d_call: NA
clone_size: NA
j_call: TRBJ2-1
v_call: TRBV4-1
cdr3_nt: TGCGCCAGCAGCCAAGTCGGGGCTAAGGGGGATGAGCAGTTCTTC
cdr3_aa: CASSQVGAKGDEQFF

d_call: NA
clone_size: few
j_call: TRBJ2-6
v_call: TRBV5-6
cdr3_nt: TGTGCCAGCAGCCCGGAAGGTCTTACTGGGGCCAACGTCCTGACTTTC
cdr3_aa: CASSPEGLTGANVLTF

d_call: NA
clone_size: NA
j_call: TRBJ1-5
v_call: TRBV6-5
cdr3_nt: TGTGCCAGCAGTTCCGAGGGGTATCAGCCCCAGCATTTT
cdr3_aa: CASSSEGYQPQHF

d_call: NA
clone_size: NA
j_call: TRBJ2-7
v_call: TRBV7-9
cdr3_nt: TGTGCCAGCAGCGGGGGTGACGGAGGATACGAGCAGTACTTC
cdr3_aa: CASSGGDGGYEQYF

d_call: TRBD1
clone_size: NA
j_call: TRBJ1-3
v_call: TRBV19
cdr3_nt: TGTGCCAGTAGTGTCACAGGGGGCCCTGGAAACACCATATATTTT
cdr3_aa: CASSVTGGPGNTIYF

d_call: NA
clone_size: NA
j_call: TRBJ1-5
v_call: TRBV23-1
cdr3_nt: TGCGCCAGCAGTCAATCGGGGCCTTATAGCAATCAGCCCCAGCATTTT
cdr3_aa: CASSQSGPYSNQPQHF